This T cell receptor beta chain comes out of a study of CD4+ T cells in melanoma. General observations from the study: Reportedly, melanoma neoantigen-specific CD4+ T cells showed varied differentiation states.

A note on this clone: Its cognate antigen is unknown.

Germline CDR1 SEHNR, CDR2 FQNEAQ (reference sequence). V trimming: 1 base; J trimming: 4 bases; junction bases outside the gene matches: 4. The CDR3 length is 14 residues. Using immunoSEQ multiplex PCR, the repertoire was profiled, and TCRdb retains in-frame clones only, with some absent. This sample yields some 120,000 clones, of which about 92% are seen a single time; 3.3% belongs to the top ten. The TCR comes from a human donor with melanoma. V usage is TRBV7-9 and J usage is TRBJ2-7, with 7 nucleotides matching TRBD2. What was sequenced was peripheral blood. CDR3 in DNA: TGTGCCAGCAGCTTAGGCGGGAGTAGGTACGAGCAGTACTTC. It specifies CASSLGGSRYEQYF.